This TCR beta chain was recorded in a study of blood T cell repertoires in COVID-19. Overall study context: Samples taken during acute and convalescent COVID-19 were collected in the United States, Italy and Spain.

Method: immunoSEQ multiplex PCR; TCRdb's copy keeps in-frame clones and lacks some. This repertoire shows roughly 250,000 clones, around 86% found once; its top ten account for 1.5% to 2%. Germline V lookup: CDR1 SGHRS, CDR2 YFSETQ. V was pared by 0 bases and J by 1 base, with 9 bases between. The CDR3 spans 15 residues. Participant age was about 18 to 89 years, and participants resided in 25 or so US areas. The rearrangement uses TRBV5-1 and TRBJ2-3; D is perhaps TRBD1 (5 bases). The source is a woman aged 50 to 60 who had recovered from COVID-19. The material sequenced was PBMCs or T cells enriched from blood (not recorded which). The CDR3 DNA follows: TGCGCCAGCAGCTTGGTAGGGGCCGGCACAGATACGCAGTATTTT. Amino acids: CASSLVGAGTDTQYF.